A selection of T cell receptor beta chains follows, all from one sample in a study of OX40 agonist ivuxolimab in advanced cancers. Repertoires were generated with immunoSEQ multiplex PCR, while TCRdb's copy carries only in-frame clones and drops some. Of over 60,000 clones in the sample, around 94% were seen once. Sequenced here: CD4+ or CD8+ T cells sorted from blood, sampled in a trial of the OX40 agonist ivuxolimab. All receptors come from an adult with an advanced solid tumor such as melanoma, head and neck, liver or kidney cancer. Both conserved end residues are part of each CDR3. D genes are given only for firm matches. Clone size is not always given. Where it is, it says once, few, many or a class for expanded clones.

clone size	V gene	J gene	D gene	CDR3 protein	CDR3 DNA
few	TRBV25-1	TRBJ1-4	NA	CASSTTGFSNEKLFF	TGTGCCAGCAGTACAACCGGGTTCTCTAATGAAAAACTGTTTTTT
once	TRBV7-8	TRBJ2-5	TRBD2	CASSLSVTSGGNQETQYF	TGTGCCAGCAGCTTGTCTGTGACTAGCGGGGGGAACCAAGAGACCCAGTACTTC
NA	TRBV7-9	TRBJ2-7	NA	CASSFRTEISYEQYF	TGTGCCAGCAGCTTCCGGACAGAGATCTCCTACGAGCAGTACTTC
NA	TRBV27	TRBJ2-5	TRBD2	CASSPPGLPETQYF	TGTGCCAGCAGCCCTCCGGGACTACCAGAGACCCAGTACTTC
NA	TRBV12-1	TRBJ1-2	NA	CASRPRSRGYTF	TGTGCCAGCAGACCCCGGTCGCGAGGCTACACCTTC
NA	TRBV7-6	TRBJ1-5	NA	CASSLWEHGTYSNQPQHF	TGTGCCAGCAGCTTATGGGAACACGGTACTTATAGCAATCAGCCCCAGCATTTT
NA	TRBV6-5	TRBJ1-1	NA	CASSETFGNTEAFF	TGTGCCAGCAGTGAGACCTTCGGGAACACTGAAGCTTTCTTT
NA	TRBV6-5	TRBJ2-1	NA	CASSYTHRIEFF	TGTGCCAGCAGTTACACTCACAGAATCGAGTTCTTC
NA	TRBV7-9	TRBJ1-5	NA	CASSLSVGQPQHF	TGTGCCAGCAGCCTCTCTGTGGGTCAGCCCCAGCATTTT
NA	TRBV28	TRBJ1-1	TRBD1	CASSLWTGERTEAFF	TGTGCCAGCAGTTTATGGACAGGGGAAAGGACTGAAGCTTTCTTT
NA	TRBV4-1	TRBJ1-3	NA	CASSQVIGLASGNTIYF	TGCGCCAGCAGCCAAGTTATTGGGTTGGCCTCTGGAAACACCATATATTTT
NA	TRBV5-1	TRBJ2-3	NA	CASSPSTDTQYF	TGCGCCAGCAGCCCGTCGACAGATACGCAGTATTTT
NA	TRBV4-3	TRBJ2-7	NA	CASSQVTNSYEQYF	TGCGCCAGCAGCCAAGTAACAAATTCCTACGAGCAGTACTTC
NA	TRBV5-6	TRBJ1-5	NA	CASSSQGYNQPQHF	TGTGCCAGCAGCTCGCAGGGGTACAATCAGCCCCAGCATTTT
NA	TRBV30	TRBJ2-3	TRBD2	CASGLAGVADTQYF	TGTGCCTCGGGACTAGCGGGAGTTGCAGATACGCAGTATTTT
once	TRBV7-6	TRBJ2-1	NA	CASSPRRGENRQFF	TGTGCCAGCAGCCCCAGACGAGGGGAAAATCGGCAGTTCTTC
NA	TRBV5-6	TRBJ2-5	TRBD2	CASSLALAGAHGTQYF	TGTGCCAGCAGCTTGGCGCTAGCGGGGGCCCATGGTACCCAGTACTTC
NA	TRBV5-1	TRBJ2-2	NA	CASSLAGSNTGELFF	TGCGCCAGCAGCTTGGCAGGGTCCAACACCGGGGAGCTGTTTTTT
NA	TRBV9	TRBJ2-1	NA	CASSDRTGDLDEQFF	TGTGCCAGCAGCGATCGGACGGGGGATTTGGATGAGCAGTTCTTC
NA	TRBV18	TRBJ2-1	TRBD1	CASSPPGTGVNEQFF	TGTGCCAGCTCACCTCCCGGGACAGGGGTCAATGAGCAGTTCTTC
NA	TRBV15	TRBJ2-1	TRBD2	CATSSGSGGTLRKFF	TGTGCCACCAGCAGTGGTAGCGGGGGAACCCTTCGTAAGTTCTTC
NA	TRBV9	TRBJ1-1	NA	CASSVILVPTEAFF	TGTGCCAGCAGCGTGATTCTGGTACCCACTGAAGCTTTCTTT
NA	TRBV9	TRBJ2-3	NA	CASSVSTDTQYF	TGTGCCAGCAGCGTTAGCACAGATACGCAGTATTTT
NA	TRBV4-1	TRBJ2-7	NA	CASSQEVSSSYEQYF	TGCGCCAGCAGCCAAGAAGTTTCAAGCTCCTACGAGCAGTACTTC
NA	TRBV12-5	TRBJ2-2	NA	CASGLVLPGAPVGELFF	TGTGCTAGTGGTTTGGTACTCCCGGGGGCGCCTGTCGGGGAGCTGTTTTTT
NA	TRBV9	TRBJ1-1	NA	CASSDGGAAGTEAFF	TGTGCCAGCAGCGACGGGGGGGCTGCGGGCACTGAAGCTTTCTTT
NA	TRBV19	TRBJ1-1	TRBD1	CASSLQGGGTEAFF	TGTGCCAGTAGTTTACAGGGGGGAGGGACTGAAGCTTTCTTT
NA	TRBV9	TRBJ1-1	NA	CASSVGWQNQNTEAFF	TGTGCCAGCAGCGTAGGATGGCAGAACCAGAACACTGAAGCTTTCTTT
NA	TRBV2	TRBJ1-4	TRBD1	CASSEEGQGFNEKLFF	TGTGCCAGCAGTGAAGAAGGACAGGGGTTTAATGAAAAACTGTTTTTT
NA	TRBV7-6	TRBJ1-2	TRBD1	CASSLGDRGYGYTF	TGTGCCAGCAGCCTAGGGGACAGGGGCTATGGCTACACCTTC
NA	TRBV27	TRBJ2-7	TRBD1	CASSLNGDSSYEQYF	TGTGCCAGCAGTTTAAATGGGGACAGCTCCTACGAGCAGTACTTC
NA	TRBV30	TRBJ2-3	TRBD2	CAWSETPSGRTDTQYF	TGTGCCTGGAGTGAGACTCCTAGCGGTCGCACAGATACGCAGTATTTT
NA	TRBV23-1	TRBJ1-6	NA	CASTTYPKGQSYNSPLHF	TGCGCCAGCACCACTTATCCGAAGGGACAATCCTATAATTCACCCCTCCACTTT
NA	TRBV9	TRBJ2-7	TRBD1	CASSMDRGTDEQYF	TGTGCCAGCAGCATGGACAGGGGGACGGACGAGCAGTACTTC
NA	TRBV4-1	TRBJ2-7	TRBD1	CASSQDKFGQGSEYEQYF	TGCGCCAGCAGCCAAGATAAGTTCGGACAGGGGAGCGAGTACGAGCAGTACTTC
NA	TRBV7-6	TRBJ2-7	NA	CASSAVGSYEQYF	TGTGCCAGCAGCGCGGTCGGAAGCTACGAGCAGTACTTC
NA	TRBV29-1	TRBJ2-3	TRBD2	CSVGLAGGPGDTQYF	TGCAGCGTTGGGCTAGCGGGGGGGCCTGGAGATACGCAGTATTTT
NA	TRBV7-2	TRBJ2-7	TRBD1	CASSSFRQGYEQYF	TGTGCCAGCAGCTCCTTCCGACAGGGCTACGAGCAGTACTTC
NA	TRBV4-3	TRBJ1-2	NA	CASSQDRGYYGYTF	TGCGCCAGCAGCCAAGATCGCGGATACTATGGCTACACCTTC
NA	TRBV27	TRBJ1-3	TRBD1	CASSLTGSGNTIYF	TGTGCCAGCAGTTTGACAGGGTCTGGAAACACCATATATTTT
NA	TRBV5-6	TRBJ1-3	NA	CASSTQLGGHTIYF	TGTGCCAGCAGCACACAGCTAGGGGGACACACCATATATTTT
NA	TRBV7-9	TRBJ1-5	NA	CASSEEDNQPQHF	TGTGCCAGCAGCGAGGAAGATAATCAGCCCCAGCATTTT
NA	TRBV13	TRBJ1-4	NA	CASSFGRHDNEKLFF	TGTGCCAGCAGCTTCGGGAGGCACGATAATGAAAAACTGTTTTTT
NA	TRBV7-2	TRBJ1-1	NA	CASRQVNTEAFF	TGTGCCAGCAGGCAGGTGAACACTGAAGCTTTCTTT